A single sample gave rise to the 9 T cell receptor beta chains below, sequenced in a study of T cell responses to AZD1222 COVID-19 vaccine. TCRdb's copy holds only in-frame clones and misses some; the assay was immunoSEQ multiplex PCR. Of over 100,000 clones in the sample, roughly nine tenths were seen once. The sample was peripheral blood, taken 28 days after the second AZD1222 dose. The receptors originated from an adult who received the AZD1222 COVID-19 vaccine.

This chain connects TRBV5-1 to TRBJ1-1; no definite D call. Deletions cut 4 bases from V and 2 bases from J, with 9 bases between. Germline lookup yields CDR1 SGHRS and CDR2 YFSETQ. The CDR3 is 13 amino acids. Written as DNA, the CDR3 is TGCGCCAGCAGCCCCGAAATTAACACTGAAGCTTTCTTT. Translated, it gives CASSPEINTEAFF.

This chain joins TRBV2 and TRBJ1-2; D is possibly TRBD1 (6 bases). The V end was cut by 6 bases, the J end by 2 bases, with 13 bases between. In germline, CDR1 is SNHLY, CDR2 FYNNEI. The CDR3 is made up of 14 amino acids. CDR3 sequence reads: CASSPRTANYGYTF. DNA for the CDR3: TGTGCCAGCAGCCCCCGGACAGCGAACTATGGCTACACCTTC.

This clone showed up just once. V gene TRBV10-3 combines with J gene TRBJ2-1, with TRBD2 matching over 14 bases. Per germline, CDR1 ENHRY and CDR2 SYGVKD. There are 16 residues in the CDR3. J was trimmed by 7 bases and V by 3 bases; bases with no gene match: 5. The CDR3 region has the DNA TGTGCCATCAGTGACCGACTAGCGGGGGGGCGGAATGAGCAGTTCTTC. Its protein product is CAISDRLAGGRNEQFF.

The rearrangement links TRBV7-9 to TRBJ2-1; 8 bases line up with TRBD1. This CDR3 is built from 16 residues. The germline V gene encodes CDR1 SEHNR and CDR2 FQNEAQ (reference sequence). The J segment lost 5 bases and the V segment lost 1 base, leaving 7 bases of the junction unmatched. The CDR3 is CASSLERTGINNEQFF. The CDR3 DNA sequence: TGTGCCAGCAGCTTAGAGAGGACAGGGATAAACAATGAGCAGTTCTTC.

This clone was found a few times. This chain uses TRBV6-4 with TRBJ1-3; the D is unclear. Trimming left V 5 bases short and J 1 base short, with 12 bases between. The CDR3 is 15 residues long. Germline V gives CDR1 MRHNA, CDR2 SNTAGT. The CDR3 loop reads CASSLRAVSGNTIYF. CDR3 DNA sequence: TGTGCCAGCAGTCTTCGGGCAGTATCTGGAAACACCATATATTTT.

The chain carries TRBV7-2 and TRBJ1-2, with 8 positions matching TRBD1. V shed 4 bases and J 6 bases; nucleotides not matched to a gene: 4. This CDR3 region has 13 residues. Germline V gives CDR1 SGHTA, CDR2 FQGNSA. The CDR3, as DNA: TGTGCCAGCAGCTGGAGACAGGGGAATGGCTACACCTTC. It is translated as CASSWRQGNGYTF.

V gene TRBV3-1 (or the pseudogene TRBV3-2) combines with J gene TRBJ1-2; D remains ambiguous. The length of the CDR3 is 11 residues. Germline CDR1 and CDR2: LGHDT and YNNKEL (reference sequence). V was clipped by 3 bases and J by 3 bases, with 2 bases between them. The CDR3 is CASSQDYGYTF. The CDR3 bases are TGTGCCAGCAGCCAGGACTATGGCTACACCTTC.

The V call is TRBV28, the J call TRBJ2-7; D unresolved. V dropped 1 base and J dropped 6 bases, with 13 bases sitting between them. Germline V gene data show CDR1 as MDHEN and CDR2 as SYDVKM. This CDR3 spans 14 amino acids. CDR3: CASSLFGPRIEQYF. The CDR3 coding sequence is TGTGCCAGCAGTTTATTTGGGCCTAGGATCGAGCAGTACTTC.

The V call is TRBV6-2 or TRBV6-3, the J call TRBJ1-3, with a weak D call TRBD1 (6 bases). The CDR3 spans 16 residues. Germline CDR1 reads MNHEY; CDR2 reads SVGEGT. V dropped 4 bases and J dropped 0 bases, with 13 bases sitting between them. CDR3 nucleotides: TGTGCCAGCAGTTTCTCAGGGGAAAGCTCTGGAAACACCATATATTTT. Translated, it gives CASSFSGESSGNTIYF.